The sequence of this TCR beta chain was determined in a study of CD8+ T cells in alopecia areata. Study details: Treated patients were given oral tofacitinib, which was dosed at 5 to 10 mg twice daily.

Researchers gathered lesional scalp punch biopsies and peripheral blood from patients with alopecia areata. Germline lookup yields CDR1 GTSNPN and CDR2 SVGIG (reference sequence). The V segment lost 5 bases and the J segment 4 bases; nucleotides outside the gene matches: 6. CDR3 length: 15 residues. In the case of this clone: No antigen is known for it.

Study-wide results and limits: Scalp data also include sequences from resident alphabeta T cells of normal skin.

Sequencing used cDNA as its template, made by extracting RNA and reverse transcribing it. Only in-frame clones appear in the TCRdb table, and some are missing; sequencing was by immunoSEQ multiplex PCR. The table includes roughly 19,000 clones, 66% detected once. Material: skin, obtained at week 0. The TCR was taken from a human donor with alopecia areata. The V call is TRBV30, the J call TRBJ2-5, with 14 nucleotides matching TRBD2. CDR3 sequence: CAWGTGTSGGETQYF. The CDR3 DNA sequence: TGTGCCTGGGGTACTGGGACTAGCGGGGGAGAGACCCAGTACTTC. Together with reference TRBV30 and TRBJ2-5, the CDR3 gives the full variable domain: SQTIHQWPATLVQPVGSPLSLECTVEGTSNPNLYWYRQAAGRGLQLLFYSVGIGQISSEVPQNLSASRPQDRQFILSSKKLLLSDSGFYLCAWGTGTSGGETQYFGPGTRLLVL.